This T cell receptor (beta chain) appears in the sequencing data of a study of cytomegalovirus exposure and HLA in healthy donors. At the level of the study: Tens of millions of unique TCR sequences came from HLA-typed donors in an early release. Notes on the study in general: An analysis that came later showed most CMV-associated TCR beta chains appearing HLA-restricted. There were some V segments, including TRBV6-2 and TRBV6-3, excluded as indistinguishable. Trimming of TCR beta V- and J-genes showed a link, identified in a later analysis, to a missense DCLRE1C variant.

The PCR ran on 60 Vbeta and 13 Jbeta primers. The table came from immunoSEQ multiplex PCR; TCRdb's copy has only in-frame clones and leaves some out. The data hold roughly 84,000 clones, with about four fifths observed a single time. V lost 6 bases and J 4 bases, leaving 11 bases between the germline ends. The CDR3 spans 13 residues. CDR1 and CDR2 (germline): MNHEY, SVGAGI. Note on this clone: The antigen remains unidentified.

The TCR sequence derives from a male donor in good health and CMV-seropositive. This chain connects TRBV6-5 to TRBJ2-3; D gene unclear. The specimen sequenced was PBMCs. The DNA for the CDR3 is TGTGCCAGCAGCCCTACTCGAGCAGATACGCAGTATTTT. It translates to CASSPTRADTQYF.